This T cell receptor beta chain was retrieved from a study of blood T cells in healthy people across ages. A sample-barcoded 5' primer and a J-beta primer mix were used in a second PCR of about 7 to 12 cycles. Using its own MiXCR run on the 5' RACE reads, TCRdb lists one record per CDR3 protein. The profile shows some 560,000 distinct CDR3 sequences, over 25% of them singletons. The CDR3 runs 10 residues. The germline gives CDR1 GTSNPN, CDR2 SVGIG (reference sequence). The sample holds a few counts of this clonotype. At one of its ends the junction is not consistent with the germline gene, which may arise from a read error. This sample was shared with a second study, whose subject was T cells of mothers and their children. Per that study: Three healthy Caucasian mothers served as donors, and their six children did as well. In the second PCR, M1S primer introduced barcodes and 2-4 random bases. Each child gave some 3 million TCR beta CDR3 reads (each mother, over 9 million).

The genes are TRBV30 and TRBJ1-1, with a possible D match to TRBD1 (5 bases). Sequenced material: blood. The source is a boy aged 2-15 years in good health. DNA of the CDR3: TGTGCCTGGAGTAGTACCGGGACGCACTTT. Residues: CAWSSTGTHF.